This TCR beta chain was sequenced in a study of cytomegalovirus exposure and HLA in healthy donors. General study results and limits: Many donors shared some public TCRs, even though most TCR sequences were rare. Based on reports, TCR beta sequences accurately predicted HLA-A and HLA-B alleles for most subjects. In vitro work confirmed that a few CMV-associated chains recognize CMV antigens. Later analysis found that TCR beta chains associated with HLA were more clonally expanded than other, equally common chains.

Primers for the PCR totalled 60 Vbeta and 13 Jbeta. The assay was immunoSEQ multiplex PCR, and TCRdb's table has in-frame clones only and misses some. In the table there are 150,000 to 200,000 clones, just under 80% of which are singletons. Germline values: CDR1 SGHNT, CDR2 YYREEE (reference sequence). Trimming took off 1 base at V and 4 bases at J, with 8 bases between the two ends. The CDR3 loop spans 14 amino acids. As for this clone: Its specificity is unknown.

The sequencing sample was made of PBMCs. J is TRBJ2-2 and V is TRBV5-4; TRBD2 might be the D (6 bases). The receptor was derived from a woman aged 50 to 60 in good health and CMV-seropositive. The CDR3 reads CASSLRGSTGELFF. CDR3 in DNA: TGTGCCAGCAGCTTGCGGGGGTCCACCGGGGAGCTGTTTTTT.